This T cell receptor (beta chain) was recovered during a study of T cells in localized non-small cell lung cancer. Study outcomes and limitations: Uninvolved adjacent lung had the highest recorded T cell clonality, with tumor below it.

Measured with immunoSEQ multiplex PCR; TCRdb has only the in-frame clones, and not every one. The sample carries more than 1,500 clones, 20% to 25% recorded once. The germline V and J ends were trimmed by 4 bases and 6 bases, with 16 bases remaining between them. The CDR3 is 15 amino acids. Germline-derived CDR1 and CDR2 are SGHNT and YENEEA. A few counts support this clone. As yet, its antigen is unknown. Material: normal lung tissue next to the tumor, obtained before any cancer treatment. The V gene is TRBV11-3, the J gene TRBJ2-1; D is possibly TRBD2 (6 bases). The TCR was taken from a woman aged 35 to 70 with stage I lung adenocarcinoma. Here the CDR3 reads CASSYETSPVNEQFF. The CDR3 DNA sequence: TGTGCCAGCAGCTATGAAACTAGCCCGGTCAATGAGCAGTTCTTC.